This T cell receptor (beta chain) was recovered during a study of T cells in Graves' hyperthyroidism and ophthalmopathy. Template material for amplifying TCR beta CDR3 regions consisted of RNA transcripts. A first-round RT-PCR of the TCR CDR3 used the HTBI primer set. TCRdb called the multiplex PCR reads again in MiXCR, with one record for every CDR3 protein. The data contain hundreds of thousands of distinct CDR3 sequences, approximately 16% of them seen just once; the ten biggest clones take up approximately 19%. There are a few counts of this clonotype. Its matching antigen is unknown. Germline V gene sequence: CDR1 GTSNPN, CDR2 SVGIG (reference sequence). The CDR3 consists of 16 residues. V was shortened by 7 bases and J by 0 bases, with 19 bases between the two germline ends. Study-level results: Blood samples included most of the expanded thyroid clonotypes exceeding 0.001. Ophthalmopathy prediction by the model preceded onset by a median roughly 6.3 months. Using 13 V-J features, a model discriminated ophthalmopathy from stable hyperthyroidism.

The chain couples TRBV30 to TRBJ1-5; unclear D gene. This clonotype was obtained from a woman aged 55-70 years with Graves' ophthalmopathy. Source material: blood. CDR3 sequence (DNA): TGTGCCTCAAAAACTGGAAGGTCGGATAGCAATCAGCCCCAGCATTTT. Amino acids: CASKTGRSDSNQPQHF.